The 25 T cell receptor beta chains presented below share a single source sample, sequenced in a study of T cells after posttransplantation cyclophosphamide. Data came from immunoSEQ multiplex PCR; TCRdb stores just in-frame clones and leaves some out. There are around 12,000 clones in the sample, none observed a single time. Busulfan-fludarabine conditioning, marrow transplant, and cyclophosphamide on days +3 and +4 were administered. The sample was PBMCs, taken after allogeneic stem cell transplant with posttransplant cyclophosphamide. The receptors were sampled from a female patient in her thirties or forties who received an allogeneic stem cell transplant from a related donor, was CMV-positive, and had acute GVHD only. Some T cells may have originated in the graft donor.

This clone was seen ten or more times. The V and J genes are TRBV29-1 and TRBJ2-5; weak D call: TRBD1 (5 bases). The CDR3 totals 13 residues. Per germline, CDR1 SQVTM and CDR2 ANQGSEA. Trimming took off 5 bases at V and 5 bases at J, with 15 bases between the two ends. The CDR3 DNA is TGCAGCGTTCCCCAGGGTTTGGGGGAGACCCAGTACTTC. This gives the protein CSVPQGLGETQYF.

The sample holds many counts of this clone. The chain carries TRBV4-1 and TRBJ1-6, with D possibly TRBD1 on 5 matching bases. Germline CDR1 is MGHRA and CDR2 is YSYEKL. This CDR3 region has 15 residues. Trimming took off 2 bases at V and 8 bases at J, with 13 bases between the two ends. CDR3 sequence reads: CASSQRQSADSPLHF. The CDR3 DNA follows: TGCGCCAGCAGCCAAAGACAGTCCGCAGATTCACCCCTCCACTTT.

In this sample, this clone turned up many times. The chain uses TRBV4-3 and TRBJ1-3, with unresolved D. In germline, CDR1 is LGHNA, CDR2 YSLEER. The CDR3 has 17 residues. Trimming took 1 base from V and 4 from J, leaving 17 bases between them. Here the CDR3 reads CASSQGLSTGYGNTIYF. CDR3 nucleotides: TGCGCCAGCAGCCAAGGTTTGAGCACGGGGTACGGAAACACCATATATTTT.

This clone has more than one count but fewer than ten. This chain links TRBV5-4 with TRBJ1-2; 12 nucleotides agree with TRBD1. The CDR3 covers 18 residues. Trimming at V came to 5 bases and at J to 0 bases, leaving 11 bases not matched to a gene. Germline CDR1 is SGHNT and CDR2 is YYREEE (reference sequence). The CDR3 loop is CASRGTGGLSSSNYGYTF. The CDR3 nucleotides read TGTGCCAGCAGGGGGACAGGGGGCCTTTCTTCTTCTAACTATGGCTACACCTTC.

This clone came up many times. The rearrangement joins TRBV5-6 to TRBJ2-7, with 7 bases lining up with TRBD1. J gave up 3 bases and V 0 bases, and 3 bases lay outside the gene matches. The CDR3 has 14 residues. Germline V CDR1 and CDR2: SGHDT, YYEEEE. The CDR3 region is CASSLEGALYEQYF. The CDR3 DNA is TGTGCCAGCAGCTTGGAGGGGGCCCTCTACGAGCAGTACTTC.

This clone turned up a few times. A clone one base away is much larger, so this may be a read error. The chain carries TRBV7-7 and TRBJ2-2, with 7 bases aligning to TRBD2. Germline assignment: CDR1 SSHAT and CDR2 FNYEAQ (reference sequence). The CDR3 length is 16 residues. The CDR3 DNA reads TGTGCTAGCAGCGAAGGACTAGGCCCCGCCCCCGGGGAGCTGTTTTTT. Residues: CASSEGLGPAPGELFF.

This clone was found many times. This rearrangement joins TRBV14 to TRBJ1-3; D is undetermined. V shed 1 base and J shed 4 bases, with 8 bases lying between them. CDR1 and CDR2 (germline): SGHDN, FVKESK. The CDR3 runs to 14 residues. CDR3 protein: CASSQGTLGNTIYF. CDR3 DNA: TGTGCCAGCAGCCAAGGGACTCTCGGAAACACCATATATTTT.

In its sample, this clone was seen many times. This rearrangement joins TRBV11-2 to TRBJ2-7, with 7 bases aligning to TRBD2. The CDR3 length is 15 residues. Germline values: CDR1 SGHAT, CDR2 FQNNGV. V lost 0 bases, J lost 0 bases, and 2 bases stayed unmatched. In nucleotides, the CDR3 is TGTGCCAGCAGCTTAGATGGGGGGGGCTCCTACGAGCAGTACGTC. This sequence encodes CASSLDGGGSYEQYV.

This clone was seen ten or more times. The genes are TRBV12-5 and TRBJ2-1, with D unclear. From germline, CDR1 is LGHNT and CDR2 FRNRAP. This CDR3 comprises 12 residues. The V end was cut by 5 bases, the J end by 9 bases, with 11 bases between. The CDR3 region has the DNA TGTGCTAGTGGTCTACCTGTTAGTGAGCAGTTCTTC. Amino acid sequence: CASGLPVSEQFF.

This clone was counted at least ten times. The J gene is TRBJ1-2, the V gene TRBV6-6; 7 nucleotides align to TRBD1. CDR1 and CDR2 from the germline V gene are MNHNY and SVGAGI (reference sequence). The CDR3 totals 15 residues. The J segment lost 0 bases and the V segment lost 5 bases, leaving 6 bases of the junction unmatched. CDR3 in amino acids: CASSDRAGANYGYTF. For the CDR3, the DNA is TGTGCCAGCAGTGACAGGGCTGGGGCTAACTATGGCTACACCTTC.

This clone was found many times. The chain uses TRBV6-6 and TRBJ1-1; unclear D gene. Germline loops: CDR1 MNHNY, CDR2 SVGAGI (reference sequence). The CDR3 runs to 14 residues. V was clipped by 6 bases and J by 1 base, with 12 bases between them. For the CDR3, the DNA is TGTGCCAGCAGGCCTCGTGGAGGGAACACTGAAGCTTTCTTT. Amino acids: CASRPRGGNTEAFF.

This clone has ten or more counts. The CDR3 nucleotides are TGTGCCAGTAGCGCACACACACAGGGGCCAATAGATACGCAGTATTTT. It translates to CASSAHTQGPIDTQYF. The chain combines TRBV19 with TRBJ2-3; 7 nucleotides match TRBD1. Germline loops: CDR1 LNHDA, CDR2 SQIVND (reference sequence). The CDR3 loop spans 16 amino acids. The J segment lost 5 bases and the V segment lost 6 bases, leaving 14 bases of the junction unmatched.

This clone was seen repeatedly, ten times or more. The rearrangement links TRBV11-2 to TRBJ2-7; 7 bases are a match to TRBD2. With 5 bases clipped from V and 2 bases from J, the junction kept 3 bases outside the gene matches. Looked up from germline, CDR1 is SGHAT and CDR2 is FQNNGV. CDR3 length equals 13 residues. CDR3 in DNA: TGTGCCAGCAGCATCGGACTAGCCTACGAGCAGTACGTC. Its protein product is CASSIGLAYEQYV.

This clone came up many times. This chain connects TRBV11-3 to TRBJ2-1; 7 bases are shared with TRBD2. The germline V gene encodes CDR1 SGHNT and CDR2 YENEEA. The CDR3 sequence is 15 residues long. Losses at the gene ends were 2 bases for V and 8 bases for J; bases not matched to a gene: 9. As DNA, the CDR3 is TGTGCCAGCAGCTTAAGAGCGGCGGGGGTCGATGAGCAGTTCTTC. This codes for CASSLRAAGVDEQFF.

This clone was recorded many times. The rearrangement links TRBV9 to TRBJ1-4, with unresolved D. CDR1 SGDLS and CDR2 YYNGEE come from the germline V gene. Trimming took 0 bases from V and 7 from J, leaving 10 bases between them. This CDR3 region has 14 residues. CDR3 sequence reads: CASSVEVGSEKLFF. In DNA, the CDR3 is TGTGCCAGCAGCGTAGAAGTCGGGAGTGAAAAACTGTTTTTT.

This clone has ten or more counts. CDR3 sequence (DNA): TGTGCCAGTAGTCCGGACAGGGTCCAAAGGTACACCTTC. Translating it yields CASSPDRVQRYTF. This chain connects TRBV19 to TRBJ1-2; 8 positions match TRBD1. The CDR3 loop spans 13 amino acids. CDR1 is LNHDA and CDR2 is SQIVND in the germline V gene (reference sequence). V was clipped by 5 bases and J by 11 bases; unmatched bases: 10.

This clone appeared many times. The chain is built from TRBV7-2 and TRBJ2-4; TRBD2 might be the D (5 bases). Trimming stripped 5 bases from V and 4 bases from J, with 12 bases between. The CDR3 is 14 amino acids. Germline CDR1 reads SGHTA; CDR2 reads FQGNSA. The CDR3: CASSVGSLKNIQYF. Here the CDR3 DNA reads TGTGCCAGCAGCGTAGGGAGTCTGAAAAACATTCAGTACTTC.

This clone was recorded at least ten times. The V and J genes are TRBV5-5 and TRBJ2-1; maybe TRBD1 (7 bases). Germline CDR1 reads SGHKS; CDR2 reads YYEKEE (reference sequence). This CDR3 has 15 amino acids. V dropped 0 bases and J dropped 5 bases, with 12 bases sitting between them. The DNA of the CDR3 is TGTGCCAGCAGCTTGGGCGGGACAGCTAACAATGAGCAGTTCTTC. Residues: CASSLGGTANNEQFF.

This clone was found many times. The chain carries TRBV7-2 and TRBJ2-5, with D uncertain. The CDR3 extends over 15 amino acids. Germline V gene data show CDR1 as SGHTA and CDR2 as FQGNSA. Trimming pared 5 bases from V and 2 bases from J, leaving 15 bases between. CDR3 sequence: CASSRGPYPQETQYF. The CDR3, as DNA: TGTGCCAGCAGCCGCGGCCCTTACCCGCAAGAGACCCAGTACTTC.

This clone was detected ten times or more. CDR3: CASSSKYTGSEQYV. CDR3 bases: TGTGCCAGCAGTTCCAAATATACAGGGTCCGAGCAGTACGTC. V gene TRBV27 combines with J gene TRBJ2-7; a weak D match, TRBD1 (6 bases). The germline gives CDR1 MNHEY, CDR2 SMNVEV (reference sequence). The CDR3 extends over 14 amino acids. V was trimmed by 4 bases and J by 6 bases, leaving 16 bases between them.

The sample holds many counts of this clone. The gene calls are TRBV7-8 and TRBJ2-5, with 7 bases aligning to TRBD1. The CDR3 runs 14 residues. The germline V gene has CDR1 SGHVS and CDR2 FQNEAQ. The ends lost 1 base at V and 1 base at J; junction bases unmatched: 0. DNA of the CDR3: TGTGCCAGCAGCTTAGGACAGGGCCAAGAGACCCAGTACTTC. Translation gives CASSLGQGQETQYF.

V is TRBV15 and J is TRBJ2-1; perhaps TRBD1 as D (5 bases). Trimming pared 0 bases from V and 9 bases from J, leaving 15 bases between. CDR3 length equals 15 residues. Germline CDR1 LNHNV, CDR2 YYDKDF (reference sequence). The CDR3 protein is CATSRDNQGRSEQFF. CDR3 bases: TGTGCCACCAGCAGAGATAATCAGGGTAGGAGTGAGCAGTTCTTC.

This clone was seen repeatedly, ten times or more. The gene calls are TRBV9 and TRBJ2-2; possible D gene TRBD2, 8 bases. This CDR3 region has 17 residues. Germline V lookup: CDR1 SGDLS, CDR2 YYNGEE. The ends were cut back, 0 bases at V and 3 bases at J, with 15 bases in the middle. The CDR3 region is CASSVEGAGGYTGELFF. CDR3 coding DNA: TGTGCCAGCAGCGTAGAGGGGGCGGGGGGCTACACCGGGGAGCTGTTTTTT.

This clone has at least ten counts. CDR3 loop: CASSDGNEKLFF. CDR3 nucleotide sequence: TGTGCCAGCAGTGACGGTAATGAAAAACTGTTTTTT. The chain is built from TRBV2 and TRBJ1-4; D is uncertain. V was shortened by 3 bases and J by 4 bases, with 3 bases between the two germline ends. In germline, CDR1 is SNHLY, CDR2 FYNNEI. This CDR3 has 12 amino acids.

This clone was seen only a few times. The chain carries TRBV21-1 and TRBJ1-3. TRBV21-1 is assigned pseudogene status. The CDR3 spans 17 residues. For the CDR3, the DNA is TGTGCCAGCAGCAAACTCTGTTTGCACTGCTCTGGAAACACCATATATTTT. Translating gives CASSKLCLHCSGNTIYF.